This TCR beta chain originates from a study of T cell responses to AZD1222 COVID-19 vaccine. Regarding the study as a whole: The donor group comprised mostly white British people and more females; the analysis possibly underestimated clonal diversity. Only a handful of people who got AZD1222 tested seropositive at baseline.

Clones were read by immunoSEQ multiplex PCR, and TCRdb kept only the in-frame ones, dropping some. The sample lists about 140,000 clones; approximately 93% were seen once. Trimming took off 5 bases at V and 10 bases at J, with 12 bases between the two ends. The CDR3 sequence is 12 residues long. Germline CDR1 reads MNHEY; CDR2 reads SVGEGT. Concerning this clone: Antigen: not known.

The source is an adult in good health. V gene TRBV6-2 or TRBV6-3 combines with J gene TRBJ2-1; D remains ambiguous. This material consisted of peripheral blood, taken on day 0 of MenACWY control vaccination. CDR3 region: CASSRLLREQFF. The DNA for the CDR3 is TGTGCCAGCAGTCGATTATTGAGGGAGCAGTTCTTC.